Reported below is one T cell receptor beta chain. Autoimmune disease history or systemic immunosuppression led to patients being barred. The study sampled blood at baseline, cycle 4 day 1, and cycle 7 day 1. TCRdb keeps only in-frame clones here, not all; method: immunoSEQ multiplex PCR. The sample lists about 79,000 clones, about 94% occurring once. Germline CDR1 reads SEHNR; CDR2 reads FQNEAQ (reference sequence). Between the trimmed V and J ends, which lost 3 bases and 4 bases, there was a span of 10 bases. This CDR3 has 13 residues. This entry comes from a study of OX40 agonist ivuxolimab in advanced cancers. In the study overall: Earlier anti-PD-1, anti-PD-L1 or anti-CTLA-4 therapy was permitted; less than 50% had received some. A partial response was reached by three patients: one with hepatocellular carcinoma and two with cutaneous melanoma.

This sample comprised CD4+ or CD8+ T cells sorted from blood, obtained in a trial of the OX40 agonist ivuxolimab. The receptor's source is an adult with an advanced solid tumor such as melanoma, head and neck, liver or kidney cancer. The chain links TRBV7-9 to TRBJ2-7; weak D call: TRBD2 (6 bases). CDR3 in amino acids: CASSFSGRYEQYF. CDR3 DNA: TGTGCCAGCAGCTTTTCGGGGAGGTACGAGCAGTACTTC.